This T cell receptor beta chain was sequenced during a study of cytotoxic CD8 clonotypes in ibrutinib-treated CLL. This table comes from immunoSEQ multiplex PCR, and its TCRdb copy is limited to in-frame clones, with some not included. The table has fewer than 150,000 clones, around 80% seen once. The CDR3 is 11 amino acids. Trimming removed 5 bases at V and 5 bases at J, with 9 bases between. Germline V CDR1 and CDR2: DFQATT, SNEGSKA (reference sequence). This material consisted of PBMCs, taken after 24 months of ibrutinib treatment. The receptor's source is a human donor with chronic lymphocytic leukemia. V usage is TRBV20-1 and J usage is TRBJ1-1; D might be TRBD1 (5 bases). CDR3 sequence: CSAGGVTEAFF. CDR3 in DNA: TGCAGTGCTGGGGGGGTAACTGAAGCTTTCTTT.